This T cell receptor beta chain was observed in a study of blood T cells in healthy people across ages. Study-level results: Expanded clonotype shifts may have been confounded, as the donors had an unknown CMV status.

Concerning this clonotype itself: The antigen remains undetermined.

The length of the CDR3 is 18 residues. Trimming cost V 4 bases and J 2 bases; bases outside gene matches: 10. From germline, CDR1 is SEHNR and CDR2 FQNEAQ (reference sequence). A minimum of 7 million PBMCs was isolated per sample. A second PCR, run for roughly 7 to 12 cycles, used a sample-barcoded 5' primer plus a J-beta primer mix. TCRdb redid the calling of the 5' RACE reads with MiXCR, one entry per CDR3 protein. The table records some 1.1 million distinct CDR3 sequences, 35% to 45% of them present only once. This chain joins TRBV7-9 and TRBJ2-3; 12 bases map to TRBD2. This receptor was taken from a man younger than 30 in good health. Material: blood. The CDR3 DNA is TGTGCCAGCAGCTCCCCTAGCGGGGGGGCCTTTCTCACAGATACGCAGTATTTT. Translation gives CASSSPSGGAFLTDTQYF.